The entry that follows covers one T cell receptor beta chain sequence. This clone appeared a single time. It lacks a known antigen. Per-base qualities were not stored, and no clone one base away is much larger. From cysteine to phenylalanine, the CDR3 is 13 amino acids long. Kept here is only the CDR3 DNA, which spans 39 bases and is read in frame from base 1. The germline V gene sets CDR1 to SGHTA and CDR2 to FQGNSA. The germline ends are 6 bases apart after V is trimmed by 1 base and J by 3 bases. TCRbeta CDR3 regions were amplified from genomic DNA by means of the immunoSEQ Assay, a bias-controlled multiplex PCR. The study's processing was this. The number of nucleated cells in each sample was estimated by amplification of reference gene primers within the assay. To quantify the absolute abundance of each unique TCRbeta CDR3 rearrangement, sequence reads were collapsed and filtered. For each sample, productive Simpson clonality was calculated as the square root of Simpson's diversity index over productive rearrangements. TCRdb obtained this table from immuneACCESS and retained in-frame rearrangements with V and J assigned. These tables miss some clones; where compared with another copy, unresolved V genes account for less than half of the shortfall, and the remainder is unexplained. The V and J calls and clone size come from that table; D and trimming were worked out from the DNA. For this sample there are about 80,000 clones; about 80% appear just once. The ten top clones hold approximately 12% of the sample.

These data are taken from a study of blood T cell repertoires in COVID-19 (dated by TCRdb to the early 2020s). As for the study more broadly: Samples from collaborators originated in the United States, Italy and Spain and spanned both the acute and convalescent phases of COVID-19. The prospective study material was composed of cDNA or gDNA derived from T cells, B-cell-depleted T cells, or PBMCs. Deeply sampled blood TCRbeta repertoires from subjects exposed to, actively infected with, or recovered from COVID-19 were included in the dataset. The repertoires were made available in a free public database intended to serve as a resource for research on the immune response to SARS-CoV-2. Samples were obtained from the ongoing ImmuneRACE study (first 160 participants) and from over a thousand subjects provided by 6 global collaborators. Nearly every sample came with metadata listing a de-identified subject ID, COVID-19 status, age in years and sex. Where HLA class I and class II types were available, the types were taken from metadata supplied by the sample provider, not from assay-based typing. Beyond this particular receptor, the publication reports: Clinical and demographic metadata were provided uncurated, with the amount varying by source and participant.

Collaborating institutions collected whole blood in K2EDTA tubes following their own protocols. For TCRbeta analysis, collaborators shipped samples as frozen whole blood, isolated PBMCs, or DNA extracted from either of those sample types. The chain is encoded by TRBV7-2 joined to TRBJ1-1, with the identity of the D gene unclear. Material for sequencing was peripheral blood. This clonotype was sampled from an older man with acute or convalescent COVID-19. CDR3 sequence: CASSLGAYTEAFF. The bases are TGTGCCAGCAGCTTAGGGGCTTACACTGAAGCTTTCTTT.